This T cell receptor beta chain was obtained from a study of T cell responses to AZD1222 COVID-19 vaccine. Findings of the study overall: Regions 160-218 and 743-854 dominated among vaccine-associated CD4 TCRs spanning spike.

A remark on this clone: Its antigen is currently unknown.

The V gene lost 0 bases and the J gene lost 6 bases, with 12 bases spanning the gap. The CDR3 totals 14 residues. The germline V gene has CDR1 ENHRY and CDR2 SYGVKD. TCRdb's table, derived via immunoSEQ multiplex PCR, lists solely in-frame clones and lacks some. The sample shows 150,000 to 200,000 clones, roughly nine tenths of them seen only once. This receptor was obtained from an adult in good health. The genes are TRBV10-3 and TRBJ2-7; TRBD1 might be the D (5 bases). The starting material was peripheral blood, obtained on day 0 of AZD1222 vaccination. The CDR3 spells CAISESGPRGEQYF. Here the CDR3 DNA reads TGTGCCATCAGTGAGTCCGGACCTAGGGGCGAGCAGTACTTC.